These 5 T cell receptor beta chains were sequenced from one sample in a study of shared clonotypes between healthy human individuals. Using immunoSEQ multiplex PCR, the repertoire was profiled, and TCRdb retains in-frame clones only, with some absent. Found here are hundreds of thousands of clones, around three quarters of them singletons; the top ten hold about 12%. Sample: PBMCs. The receptors derive from a woman in her 40s in good health. Some clones in this sample may be carry-over from other donors' samples.

The rearrangement links TRBV7-2 to TRBJ2-5; TRBD1 is a possible D gene (6 bases). The V gene's germline CDR1 is SGHTA and CDR2 FQGNSA. This CDR3 region has 15 residues. V shed 5 bases and J shed 1 base, with 14 bases lying between them. CDR3 bases: TGTGCCAGCAGCATACGTACAGGGTTCCAAGAGACCCAGTACTTC. Protein product: CASSIRTGFQETQYF.

In nucleotides, the CDR3 is TGTGCCATCAGTGCCGGGACTTTCCACGAGCAGTACTTC. Amino acid sequence: CAISAGTFHEQYF. The chain couples TRBV10-3 to TRBJ2-7, with D perhaps TRBD2 (6 bases). The CDR3 contains 13 residues. Germline V gene data show CDR1 as ENHRY and CDR2 as SYGVKD. Deletions cut 4 bases from V and 5 bases from J, with 12 bases between.

This chain links TRBV5-1 with TRBJ2-2, with a possible D match to TRBD2 (6 bases). The CDR3 is 15 residues long. CDR1 and CDR2 from the germline V gene are SGHRS and YFSETQ. V shed 5 bases and J shed 2 bases, with 13 bases lying between them. CDR3 protein: CASRSASDNTGELFF. The DNA for the CDR3 is TGCGCCAGCAGATCGGCTAGCGATAACACCGGGGAGCTGTTTTTT.

The chain recombines TRBV5-1 with TRBJ2-5; no definite D call. V shed 0 bases and J shed 4 bases, with 7 bases lying between them. The CDR3 length is 13 residues. Germline V CDR1 and CDR2: SGHRS, YFSETQ. The CDR3 nucleotides read TGCGCCAGCAGCTTGGTATCCTCAGAGACCCAGTACTTC. This sequence encodes CASSLVSSETQYF.

The chain carries TRBV4-1 and TRBJ1-2; possibly TRBD1 for D (6 bases). V lost 6 bases to trimming and J lost 2 bases, with 16 bases between them. The germline CDR1 and CDR2 sequences are MGHRA and YSYEKL. There are 15 residues in the CDR3. The CDR3 loop reads CASRRTGTNNYGYTF. Here the CDR3 DNA reads TGCGCCAGCAGAAGAACCGGGACAAACAACTATGGCTACACCTTC.